The 10 T cell receptor beta chains below come from one sample, sequenced in a study of T cells after yellow fever vaccination. TCRdb re-analysed the 5' RACE reads in MiXCR, keeping a single row per CDR3 protein. The sample has 450,000 to 550,000 distinct CDR3 sequences, around a fifth seen once. The sample here was PBMCs, taken less than 25 days after the first yellow fever vaccination. The receptors come from a man between 18 and 35 years old who received the YFV17D yellow fever vaccine.

J is TRBJ2-5 and V is TRBV6-5; D uncertain. The CDR3 sequence is 14 residues long. Germline CDR1 is MNHEY and CDR2 is SVGAGI. V was cut by 5 bases and J by 4 bases, with 14 bases left in between. The CDR3 sequence is CASSTPPRVETQYF. In nucleotides, the CDR3 is TGTGCCAGCAGTACCCCCCCACGCGTAGAGACCCAGTACTTC.

The J gene is TRBJ1-1, the V gene TRBV27, with D uncertain. Trimming left V 3 bases short and J 11 bases short, with 16 bases between. Per the germline V gene, CDR1 is MNHEY and CDR2 is SMNVEV (reference sequence). The CDR3 extends over 13 amino acids. The CDR3 coding sequence is TGTGCCAGCAGTTTCCGGGAAGGCCATGGGGCTTTCTTT. Translation gives CASSFREGHGAFF.

This clonotype occurred many times. The rearrangement joins TRBV7-8 to TRBJ2-5, with TRBD2 identical over 10 bases. The CDR3 loop spans 15 amino acids. Losses at the gene ends were 4 bases for V and 4 bases for J; bases not matched to a gene: 6. Per the germline V gene, CDR1 is SGHVS and CDR2 is FQNEAQ. The CDR3 region is CASSSERGGRETQYF. In nucleotides, the CDR3 is TGTGCCAGCAGCTCCGAGCGGGGGGGTAGAGAGACCCAGTACTTC.

The rearrangement uses TRBV5-1 and TRBJ2-5; D remains unclear. There are 15 residues in the CDR3. With 2 bases removed from V and 2 bases from J, the gap between germline ends came to 13 bases. Per the germline V gene, CDR1 is SGHRS and CDR2 is YFSETQ. The DNA for the CDR3 is TGCGCCAGCAGCTTACCGCCGGGCCCGCAAGAGACCCAGTACTTC. Protein product: CASSLPPGPQETQYF.

This clonotype was seen a handful of times. The genes are TRBV4-3 and TRBJ1-1; 8 nucleotides align to TRBD1. V shed 1 base and J 4 bases; nucleotides not matched to a gene: 5. CDR1 and CDR2 from the germline V gene are LGHNA and YSLEER. The CDR3 is made up of 15 amino acids. This chain's CDR3 is CASSQGNRGFTEAFF. The CDR3 DNA reads TGCGCCAGCAGCCAAGGGAACAGGGGGTTCACTGAAGCTTTCTTT.

V gene TRBV7-2 combines with J gene TRBJ1-5; weak D call: TRBD1 (5 bases). Germline CDR1 SGHTA, CDR2 FQGNSA. V was trimmed by 5 bases and J by 0 bases, leaving 11 bases between them. CDR3 length: 15 residues. As DNA, the CDR3 is TGTGCCAGCAGCCTACAGGTTTATAGCAATCAGCCCCAGCATTTT. Translated: CASSLQVYSNQPQHF.

This chain uses TRBV19 with TRBJ2-5; TRBD1 is a possible D gene (6 bases). The CDR3 has 15 amino acids. The germline V and J ends were trimmed by 4 bases and 2 bases, with 14 bases remaining between them. The germline V gene encodes CDR1 LNHDA and CDR2 SQIVND (reference sequence). The CDR3 region is CASSTGQGKQETQYF. CDR3 coding DNA: TGTGCCAGTAGTACCGGGCAGGGGAAGCAAGAGACCCAGTACTTC.

The chain combines TRBV12-3 or TRBV12-4 with TRBJ2-5; D gene unclear. V was pared by 1 base and J by 0 bases, with 9 bases between. The CDR3 has 15 amino acids. The CDR3 region is CASSLGVGYQETQYF. CDR3 bases: TGTGCCAGCAGTTTAGGAGTCGGGTACCAAGAGACCCAGTACTTC.

This clonotype was counted between two and nine times. V is TRBV10-3 and J is TRBJ2-3, with 8 positions matching TRBD1. The germline V gene encodes CDR1 ENHRY and CDR2 SYGVKD. CDR3 length equals 14 residues. J lost 1 base, V lost 9 bases, and 6 bases had no gene match. The CDR3 DNA sequence: TGTGCCATACTCCCGGGACAGGGCACAGATACGCAGTATTTT. Translating it yields CAILPGQGTDTQYF.

The sample holds a few counts of this clonotype. J is TRBJ2-5 and V is TRBV11-2; 8 bases align to TRBD2. The germline V gene encodes CDR1 SGHAT and CDR2 FQNNGV. This CDR3 comprises 18 residues. Trimming cost V 4 bases and J 3 bases; bases outside gene matches: 16. The CDR3 DNA reads as TGTGCCAGCAGCTCCGAAGGGGGAGCGGGGGTTTTTGAAGAGACCCAGTACTTC. This sequence encodes CASSSEGGAGVFEETQYF. The full variable domain, in which reference TRBV11-2 and TRBJ2-5 provide the parts outside the CDR3, is EAGVAQSPRYKIIEKRQSVAFWCNPISGHATLYWYQQILGQGPKLLIQFQNNGVVDDSQLPKDRFSAERLKGVDSTLKIQPAKLEDSAVYLCASSSEGGAGVFEETQYFGPGTRLLVL.